This T cell receptor beta chain was obtained from a study of T cells in Graves' hyperthyroidism and ophthalmopathy. Researchers amplified the TCR beta CDR3 regions from RNA transcripts. RT-PCR in the first round (using the HTBI primer set) targeted the TCR CDR3. TCRdb independently ran MiXCR on the multiplex PCR reads; one entry per CDR3 protein. The sample lists under 300,000 distinct CDR3 sequences; more than 12% were seen once. Germline V lookup: CDR1 MDHEN, CDR2 SYDVKM. The V and J ends lost 3 bases and 4 bases respectively, with 14 bases between them. CDR3 size: 15 residues. This clonotype came up many times.

Sequences were obtained from blood. This clonotype was sampled from a woman aged 40 to 49 with Graves' hyperthyroidism that later progressed to Graves' ophthalmopathy. The rearrangement joins TRBV28 to TRBJ2-3; either TRBD1 or TRBD2 may supply D (5 bases each). This chain's CDR3 is CASSFGDLVPDTQYF. In nucleotides, the CDR3 is TGTGCCAGCAGTTTCGGGGACCTTGTCCCAGATACGCAGTATTTT.